The 2 T cell receptor beta chains below come from one sample, sequenced in a study of T cells in Graves' hyperthyroidism and ophthalmopathy. From RNA transcripts, TCR beta CDR3 regions were amplified. The study used the HTBI primer set for a first-round RT-PCR of the TCR CDR3. One entry per CDR3 protein, called by TCRdb with MiXCR from the multiplex PCR reads. The sample lists over 150,000 distinct CDR3 sequences; roughly 17% were seen once. Material: blood. All receptors derive from a woman in her forties or fifties with Graves' hyperthyroidism.

This clonotype was found many times. The J gene is TRBJ1-2, the V gene TRBV5-5; D unclear. V was clipped by 1 base and J by 4 bases, with 8 bases between them. This CDR3 is built from 13 residues. Per the germline V gene, CDR1 is SGHKS and CDR2 is YYEKEE (reference sequence). The CDR3 nucleotides are TGTGCCAGCAGCTTGCCAGGACTCTATGGCTACACCTTC. This translates into CASSLPGLYGYTF. Complete variable domain (other parts from reference TRBV5-5 and TRBJ1-2): DAGVTQSPTHLIKTRGQQVTLRCSPISGHKSVSWYQQVLGQGPQFIFQYYEKEERGRGNFPDRFSARQFPNYSSELNVNALLLGDSALYLCASSLPGLYGYTFGSGTRLTVV.

The rearrangement joins TRBV20-1 to TRBJ1-5; no reliable D call. Germline V gene lookup returns CDR1 DFQATT and CDR2 SNEGSKA (reference sequence). Deletions cut 5 bases from V and 3 bases from J, with 14 bases between. This CDR3 is 14 amino acids long. The CDR3 nucleotides are TGCAGTGCTGTGAACCGGGCGATCAATCAGCCCCAGCATTTT. It yields the protein CSAVNRAINQPQHF.